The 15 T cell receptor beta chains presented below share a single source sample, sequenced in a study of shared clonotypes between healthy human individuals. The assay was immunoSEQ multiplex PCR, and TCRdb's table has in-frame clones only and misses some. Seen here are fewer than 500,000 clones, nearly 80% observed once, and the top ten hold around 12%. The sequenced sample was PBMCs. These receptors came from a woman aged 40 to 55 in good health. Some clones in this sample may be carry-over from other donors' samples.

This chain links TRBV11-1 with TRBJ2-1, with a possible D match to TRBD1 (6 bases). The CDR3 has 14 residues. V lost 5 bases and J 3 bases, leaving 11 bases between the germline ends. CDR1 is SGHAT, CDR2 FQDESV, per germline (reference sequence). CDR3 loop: CASSQRDNYNEQFF. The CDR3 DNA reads TGTGCCAGCAGCCAACGGGACAACTACAATGAGCAGTTCTTC.

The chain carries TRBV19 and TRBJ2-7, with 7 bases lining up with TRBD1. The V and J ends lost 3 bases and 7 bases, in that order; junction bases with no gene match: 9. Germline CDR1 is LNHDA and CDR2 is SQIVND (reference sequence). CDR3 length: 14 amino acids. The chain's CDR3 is CASSIRDSVGEQYF. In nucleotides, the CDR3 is TGTGCCAGTAGTATCCGGGACAGCGTGGGGGAGCAGTACTTC.

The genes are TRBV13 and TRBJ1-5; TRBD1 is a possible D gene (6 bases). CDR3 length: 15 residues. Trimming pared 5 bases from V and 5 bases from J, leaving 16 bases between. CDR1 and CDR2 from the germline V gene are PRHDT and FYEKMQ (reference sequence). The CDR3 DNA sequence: TGTGCCAGCAGCCAAAACAGGGAGGGGGATCAGCCCCAGCATTTT. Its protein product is CASSQNREGDQPQHF.

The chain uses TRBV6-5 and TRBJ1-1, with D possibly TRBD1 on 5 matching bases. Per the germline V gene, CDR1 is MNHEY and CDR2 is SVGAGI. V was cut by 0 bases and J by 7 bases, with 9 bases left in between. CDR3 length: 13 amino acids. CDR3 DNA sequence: TGTGCCAGCAGTTACTCCGGGCAGGGTGAAGCTTTCTTT. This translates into CASSYSGQGEAFF.

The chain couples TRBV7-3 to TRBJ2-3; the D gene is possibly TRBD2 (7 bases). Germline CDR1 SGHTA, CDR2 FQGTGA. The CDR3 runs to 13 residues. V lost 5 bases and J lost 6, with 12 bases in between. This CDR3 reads CASSPPGGDTQYF. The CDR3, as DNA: TGTGCCAGCAGCCCCCCGGGGGGCGATACGCAGTATTTT.

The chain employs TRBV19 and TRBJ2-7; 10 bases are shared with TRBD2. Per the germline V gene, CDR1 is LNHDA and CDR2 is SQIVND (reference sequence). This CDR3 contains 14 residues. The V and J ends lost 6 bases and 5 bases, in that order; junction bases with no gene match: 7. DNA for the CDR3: TGTGCCAGTAGCCAAGCGGGAGGGCCCCACGAGCAGTACTTC. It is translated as CASSQAGGPHEQYF.

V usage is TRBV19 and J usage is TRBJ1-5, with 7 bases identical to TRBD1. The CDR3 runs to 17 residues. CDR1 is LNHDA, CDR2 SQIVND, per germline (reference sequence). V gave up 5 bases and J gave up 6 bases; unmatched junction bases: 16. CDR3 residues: CASSERGRENWIQPQHF. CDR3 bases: TGTGCCAGTAGTGAGAGGGGGCGCGAAAATTGGATTCAGCCCCAGCATTTT. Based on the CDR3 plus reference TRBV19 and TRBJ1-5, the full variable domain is DGGITQSPKYLFRKEGQNVTLSCEQNLNHDAMYWYRQDPGQGLRLIYYSQIVNDFQKGDIAEGYSVSREKKESFPLTVTSAQKNPTAFYLCASSERGRENWIQPQHFGDGTRLSIL.

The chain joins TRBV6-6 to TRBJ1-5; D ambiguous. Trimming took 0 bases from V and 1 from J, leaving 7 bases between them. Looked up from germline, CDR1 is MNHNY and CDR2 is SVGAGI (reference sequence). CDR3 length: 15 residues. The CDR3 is CASSYSGESNQPQHF. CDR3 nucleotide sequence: TGTGCCAGCAGTTACTCCGGGGAGAGCAATCAGCCCCAGCATTTT.

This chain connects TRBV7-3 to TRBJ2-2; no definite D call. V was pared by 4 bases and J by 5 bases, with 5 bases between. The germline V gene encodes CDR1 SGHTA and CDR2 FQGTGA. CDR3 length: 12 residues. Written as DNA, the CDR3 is TGTGCCAGCAGCTCCGATACCGGGGAGCTGTTTTTT. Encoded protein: CASSSDTGELFF.

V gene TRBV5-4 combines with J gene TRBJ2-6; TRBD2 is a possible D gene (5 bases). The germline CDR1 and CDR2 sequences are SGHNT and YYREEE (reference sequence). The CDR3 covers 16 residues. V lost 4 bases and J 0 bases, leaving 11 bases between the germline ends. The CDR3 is CASSVQRGSGANVLTF. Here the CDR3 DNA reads TGTGCCAGCAGCGTACAACGGGGCTCTGGGGCCAACGTCCTGACTTTC.

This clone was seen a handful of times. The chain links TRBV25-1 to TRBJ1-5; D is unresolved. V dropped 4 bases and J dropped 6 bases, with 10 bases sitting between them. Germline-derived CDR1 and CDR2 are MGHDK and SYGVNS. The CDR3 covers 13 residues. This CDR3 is CASSAGLGQPQHF. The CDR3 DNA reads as TGTGCCAGCAGTGCCGGGTTGGGTCAGCCCCAGCATTTT.

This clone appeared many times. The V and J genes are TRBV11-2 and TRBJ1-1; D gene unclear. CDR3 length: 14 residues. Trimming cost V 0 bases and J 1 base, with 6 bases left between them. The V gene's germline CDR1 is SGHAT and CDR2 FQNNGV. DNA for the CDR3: TGTGCCAGCAGCTTAGATGGCCCGAACACTGAAGCTTTCTTT. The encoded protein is CASSLDGPNTEAFF.

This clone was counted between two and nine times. This CDR3 reads CASSLARTGSSYEQYF. The DNA of the CDR3 is TGTGCCAGCAGCTTGGCCCGGACAGGGAGCTCCTACGAGCAGTACTTC. The rearrangement uses TRBV11-1 and TRBJ2-7; 8 bases match TRBD1. J lost 0 bases, V lost 3 bases, and 7 bases had no gene match. This CDR3 has 16 amino acids. CDR1 SGHAT and CDR2 FQDESV come from the germline V gene (reference sequence).

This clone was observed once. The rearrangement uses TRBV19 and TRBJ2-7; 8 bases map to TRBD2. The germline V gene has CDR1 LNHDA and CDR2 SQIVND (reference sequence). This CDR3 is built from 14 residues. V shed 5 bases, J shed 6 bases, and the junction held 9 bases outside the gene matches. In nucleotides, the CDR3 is TGTGCCAGTAGTCTGCAAGCGGGAGTGGGCGAGCAGTACTTC. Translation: CASSLQAGVGEQYF.

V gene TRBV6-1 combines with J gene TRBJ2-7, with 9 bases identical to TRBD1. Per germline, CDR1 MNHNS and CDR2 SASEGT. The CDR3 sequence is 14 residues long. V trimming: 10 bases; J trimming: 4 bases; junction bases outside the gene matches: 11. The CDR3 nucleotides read TGTGCCACCTGGGGGGGGACAGGGCTTTACGAGCAGTACTTC. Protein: CATWGGTGLYEQYF.